This T cell receptor beta chain emerged from a study of T cell responses to AZD1222 COVID-19 vaccine. Study-wide points: Baseline testing showed seropositivity in only a handful of AZD1222 recipients. In a largely white British group with more females than males, clonal diversity was possibly underestimated.

Sequencing used immunoSEQ multiplex PCR; TCRdb keeps in-frame clones, though not all of them. Found here are about 150,000 clones, approximately 90% of them singletons; the top ten hold about 3%. A few counts support this clone. Its specificity is not known. The sequencing used peripheral blood, collected on day 0 of MenACWY control vaccination. This sequence originates from an adult in good health.

Written as DNA, the CDR3 is TGTGCCAGCAGTGCCCCGGGACAGGCTAGGCGCGAGCAGTACTTC. Translation gives CASSAPGQARREQYF. The chain joins TRBV25-1 to TRBJ2-7; TRBD1 agrees at 8 bases. The CDR3 is 15 residues long. Germline V gene lookup returns CDR1 MGHDK and CDR2 SYGVNS. Trimming cost V 4 bases and J 6 bases; bases outside gene matches: 11.